This T cell receptor (beta chain) was recorded in a study of cytomegalovirus exposure and HLA in healthy donors. Findings and caveats of the study: The authors later found most CMV-associated TCR beta chains appeared HLA-restricted. Later analysis identified a missense DCLRE1C variant that was linked to TCR beta V- and J-gene trimming.

This clone was seen more than once but under ten times. Its specificity is not known. J gave up 2 bases and V 7 bases, and 10 bases lay outside the gene matches. The CDR3 covers 17 residues. Germline-derived CDR1 and CDR2 are LGHNT and FRNRAP. Amplification used 60 Vbeta primers and 13 Jbeta primers. TCRdb's table, derived via immunoSEQ multiplex PCR, lists solely in-frame clones and lacks some. The profile shows 150,000 to 200,000 clones, 62% of them singletons. The chain employs TRBV12-5 and TRBJ2-2; 10 bases match TRBD2. Sequenced: PBMCs. The origin of this receptor is a man aged 35-49 years in good health and CMV-seronegative. This chain's CDR3 is CASAPKLAGFNTGELFF. CDR3 nucleotides: TGTGCTAGTGCCCCGAAACTAGCGGGGTTCAACACCGGGGAGCTGTTTTTT.